The 27 T cell receptor beta chains reported below all come from one sample, sequenced in a study of Graves' ophthalmopathy and Graves' hyperthyroidism. Amplified TCR beta CDR3 regions were obtained using RNA transcripts as template. Second-round multiplex PCR came after a first-round RT-PCR that employed HTBI primers. MiXCR was run by TCRdb on the multiplex PCR reads, yielding one entry per CDR3 protein. The sample carries about 480,000 distinct CDR3 sequences, around 15% recorded once. The sample was blood. Every receptor here comes from a woman in her twenties or thirties with Graves' ophthalmopathy.

This clonotype was seen ten or more times. V is TRBV5-1 and J is TRBJ2-7; 8 bases align to TRBD2. This CDR3 has 15 residues. CDR1 and CDR2 from the germline V gene are SGHRS and YFSETQ. V was clipped by 0 bases and J by 2 bases; unmatched bases: 4. CDR3 nucleotide sequence: TGCGCCAGCAGCTTGGGTGCGGGAGGAACCTACGAGCAGTACTTC. The encoded protein is CASSLGAGGTYEQYF.

This clonotype has just a few counts. The genes are TRBV11-2 and TRBJ2-5; D remains ambiguous. CDR3 length equals 14 residues. The ends were cut back, 1 base at V and 0 bases at J, with 6 bases in the middle. Germline V gives CDR1 SGHAT, CDR2 FQNNGV. DNA for the CDR3: TGTGCCAGCAGCTTAGTAGTCAACCAAGAGACCCAGTACTTC. Amino acids: CASSLVVNQETQYF.

This clonotype was counted at least ten times. The chain uses TRBV24-1 and TRBJ1-2; D remains unclear. The CDR3 consists of 15 residues. V lost 4 bases to trimming and J lost 4 bases, with 15 bases between them. Per germline, CDR1 KGHDR and CDR2 SFDVKD. CDR3 loop: CATSDLGRFRYGYTF. For the CDR3, the DNA is TGTGCCACCAGTGACCTGGGGAGGTTCCGCTATGGCTACACCTTC.

To note about this clonotype: One junction end does not reproduce the germline sequence, and a read error may be involved. The chain combines TRBV6-1 with TRBJ1-1; perhaps TRBD1 as D (5 bases). CDR1 is MNHNS and CDR2 is SASEGT in the germline V gene. The CDR3 contains 14 residues. In DNA form, the CDR3 reads TGTGCCGGCAGCCTGGGGGGTTCGAACACTGAAGCTTTCTTT. This translates into CAGSLGGSNTEAFF.

The V gene is TRBV5-1, the J gene TRBJ2-7; D might be TRBD1 or TRBD2, each matching 6 bases. Between the trimmed V and J ends, which lost 1 base and 6 bases, there was a span of 14 bases. This CDR3 is 14 amino acids long. CDR1 and CDR2 (germline): SGHRS, YFSETQ. CDR3 residues: CASSLRGDSLEQYF. CDR3 in DNA: TGCGCCAGCAGCTTGAGGGGGGATAGCCTCGAGCAGTACTTC. Looking up the rest from reference TRBV5-1 and TRBJ2-7 gives the full variable domain: KAGVTQTPRYLIKTRGQQVTLSCSPISGHRSVSWYQQTPGQGLQFLFEYFSETQRNKGNFPGRFSGRQFSNSRSEMNVSTLELGDSALYLCASSLRGDSLEQYFGPGTRLTVT.

This clonotype came up many times. This chain's CDR3 is CATSRDRGGRYEQYF. CDR3 coding DNA: TGTGCCACCAGCAGAGATCGAGGGGGGCGCTACGAGCAGTACTTC. The V and J genes are TRBV15 and TRBJ2-7; possibly TRBD1 or TRBD2 for D (6 bases each). With 0 bases removed from V and 3 bases from J, the gap between germline ends came to 12 bases. CDR3 length: 15 amino acids. Germline loops: CDR1 LNHNV, CDR2 YYDKDF (reference sequence). Using reference TRBV15 and TRBJ2-7 for the parts outside the CDR3, the full variable domain is DAMVIQNPRYQVTQFGKPVTLSCSQTLNHNVMYWYQQKSSQAPKLLFHYYDKDFNNEADTPDNFQSRRPNTSFCFLDIRSPGLGDTAMYLCATSRDRGGRYEQYFGPGTRLTVT.

This clonotype appeared many times. The CDR3 loop reads CASTQGASGYYEQYF. For the CDR3, the DNA is TGTGCCAGCACCCAAGGGGCTAGCGGCTACTACGAGCAGTACTTC. The chain combines TRBV11-2 with TRBJ2-7, with 7 bases lining up with TRBD2. Germline V lookup: CDR1 SGHAT, CDR2 FQNNGV. The V and J ends lost 7 bases and 3 bases, in that order; junction bases with no gene match: 12. There are 15 residues in the CDR3.

This clonotype occurred many times. CDR3 DNA: TGTGCCAGCAGCTTAGAGGGAGGGGTGGACACTGAAGCTTTCTTT. Translation gives CASSLEGGVDTEAFF. The chain employs TRBV11-2 and TRBJ1-1; tentative D call: TRBD1 (5 bases). The germline V gene has CDR1 SGHAT and CDR2 FQNNGV. V lost 0 bases to trimming and J lost 3 bases, with 11 bases between them. This CDR3 region has 15 residues.

This clonotype was observed a few times. This chain connects TRBV6-1 to TRBJ1-6, with D hard to call. CDR3 length equals 12 residues. Trimming removed 7 bases from V and 5 bases from J, with 6 bases in between. The germline V gene encodes CDR1 MNHNS and CDR2 SASEGT. The CDR3 DNA follows: TGTGCCAGCACAGATAATAATTCACCCCTCCACTTT. The encoded protein is CASTDNNSPLHF.

This clonotype was picked up many times. The V call is TRBV29-1, the J call TRBJ2-7, with TRBD2 identical over 12 bases. The germline CDR1 and CDR2 sequences are SQVTM and ANQGSEA. J lost 1 base, V lost 1 base, and 5 bases had no gene match. The CDR3 sequence is 16 residues long. For the CDR3, the DNA is TGCAGCGTTGAAGCTAGCGGGAGGGACGGTTCCTACGAGCAGTACTTC. It specifies CSVEASGRDGSYEQYF.

Ten or more counts support this clonotype. The chain uses TRBV20-1 and TRBJ2-7; 11 bases match TRBD2. V lost 5 bases to trimming and J lost 2 bases; unmatched junction nucleotides: 5. CDR1 and CDR2 from the germline V gene are DFQATT and SNEGSKA (reference sequence). The CDR3 contains 14 residues. The DNA of the CDR3 is TGCAGTGCTGACCGTAGCGGGAGGGCCTACGAGCAGTACTTC. Its translation: CSADRSGRAYEQYF.

This clonotype was observed at least ten times. The chain joins TRBV5-1 to TRBJ1-5; D is perhaps TRBD1 (5 bases). V was cut by 2 bases and J by 1 base, with 10 bases left in between. The V gene's germline CDR1 is SGHRS and CDR2 YFSETQ. The CDR3 sequence is 15 residues long. In nucleotides, the CDR3 is TGCGCCAGCAGCTTTGGAGGGGTGAGCAATCAGCCCCAGCATTTT. Protein product: CASSFGGVSNQPQHF.

V gene TRBV20-1 combines with J gene TRBJ1-2, with no clear D. Trimming removed 3 bases from V and 1 base from J, with 21 bases in between. The CDR3 sequence is 17 residues long. CDR1 DFQATT and CDR2 SNEGSKA come from the germline V gene (reference sequence). The CDR3 sequence is CSARAPMGSPFNYGYTF. In DNA form, the CDR3 reads TGCAGTGCTAGGGCCCCAATGGGGTCCCCCTTTAACTATGGCTACACCTTC.

This clonotype has only a few counts. The chain is built from TRBV6-2 or TRBV6-3 and TRBJ2-2, with TRBD1 as a possible D gene (5 bases). The CDR3 contains 14 residues. CDR1 is MNHEY, CDR2 SVGEGT, per germline. Trimming cost V 4 bases and J 4 bases, with 10 bases left between them. CDR3 protein: CASSLAGFTGELFF. The CDR3 DNA follows: TGTGCCAGCAGTTTGGCAGGGTTCACCGGGGAGCTGTTTTTT.

This clonotype was observed at least ten times. This chain's CDR3 is CSVEKGTPHTGELFF. CDR3 DNA sequence: TGCAGCGTTGAGAAAGGGACACCTCACACCGGGGAGCTGTTTTTT. V usage is TRBV29-1 and J usage is TRBJ2-2, with D tentatively TRBD1 (6 bases). The CDR3 contains 15 residues. Germline V gene lookup returns CDR1 SQVTM and CDR2 ANQGSEA. Trimming took 3 bases from V and 3 from J, leaving 14 bases between them.

About this clonotype: A much larger clonotype is one base distant, so this may be a read error. The conserved phenylalanine or tryptophan is not found at the CDR3 terminus, so this likely reflects a read error. The chain uses TRBV2 and TRBJ2-7; no definite D call. Germline V CDR1 and CDR2: SNHLY, FYNNEI. CDR3 size: 14 residues. Deletions cut 0 bases from V and 2 bases from J, with 8 bases between. The DNA of the CDR3 is TGTGCCAGCAGTGAAGCGGAATACACCTACGAGCAGTACCTC. This codes for CASSEAEYTYEQYL.

This clonotype was observed many times. V gene TRBV13 combines with J gene TRBJ1-3, with D possibly TRBD1 on 5 matching bases. Germline V gene data show CDR1 as PRHDT and CDR2 as FYEKMQ (reference sequence). V was shortened by 7 bases and J by 8 bases, with 9 bases between the two germline ends. CDR3 length: 11 residues. The CDR3 here is CASTLGDTIYF. DNA for the CDR3: TGTGCCAGCACCTTGGGGGACACCATATATTTT.

This clonotype was recorded many times. V usage is TRBV6-5 and J usage is TRBJ1-2, with TRBD1 matching 7 bases. With 0 bases clipped from V and 4 bases from J, the junction kept 5 bases outside the gene matches. Germline values: CDR1 MNHEY, CDR2 SVGAGI. The CDR3 has 15 residues. The CDR3 coding sequence is TGTGCCAGCAGTTACTCCAGGGACAGAGGCTATGGCTACACCTTC. Translating gives CASSYSRDRGYGYTF.

Only a few counts were recorded for this clonotype. The CDR3 sequence is CASSYGVGGPLQETQYF. CDR3 DNA sequence: TGCGCCAGCAGCTATGGCGTCGGAGGGCCTTTACAAGAGACCCAGTACTTC. The chain joins TRBV5-1 to TRBJ2-5; a weak D match, TRBD2 (6 bases). The CDR3 covers 17 residues. V lost 3 bases, J lost 2 bases, and 20 bases lay in between. Germline-derived CDR1 and CDR2 are SGHRS and YFSETQ. Full variable domain (rest looked up from reference TRBV5-1 and TRBJ2-5): KAGVTQTPRYLIKTRGQQVTLSCSPISGHRSVSWYQQTPGQGLQFLFEYFSETQRNKGNFPGRFSGRQFSNSRSEMNVSTLELGDSALYLCASSYGVGGPLQETQYFGPGTRLLVL.

This clonotype appeared many times. The chain carries TRBV30 and TRBJ2-7; D not resolved. The length of the CDR3 is 12 residues. Deletions cut 0 bases from V and 3 bases from J, with 6 bases between. Germline values: CDR1 GTSNPN, CDR2 SVGIG (reference sequence). CDR3 sequence: CAWSVGVYEQYF. The DNA of the CDR3 is TGTGCCTGGAGTGTTGGGGTCTACGAGCAGTACTTC.

There are many counts of this clonotype. The V and J genes are TRBV12-3 or TRBV12-4 and TRBJ1-2, with TRBD1 identical over 7 bases. V lost 6 bases, J lost 7 bases, and 8 bases stayed unmatched. There are 13 residues in the CDR3. In nucleotides, the CDR3 is TGTGCCAGCAGCTTCGGCAGGGGGACTGGCTACACCTTC. It is translated as CASSFGRGTGYTF.

This clonotype was counted many times. The chain uses TRBV3-1 and TRBJ1-5; 8 nucleotides align to TRBD1. This CDR3 spans 13 amino acids. Trimming at V came to 8 bases and at J to 5 bases, leaving 5 bases not matched to a gene. CDR1 LGHDT and CDR2 YNNKEL come from the germline V gene (reference sequence). The CDR3 loop reads CASGGTGDQPQHF. For the CDR3, the DNA is TGTGCCAGCGGTGGGACAGGAGATCAGCCCCAGCATTTT. The variable domain in full, with the rest retrieved from reference TRBV3-1 and TRBJ1-5, is DTAVSQTPKYLVTQMGNDKSIKCEQNLGHDTMYWYKQDSKKFLKIMFSYNNKELIINETVPNRFSPKSPDKAHLNLHINSLELGDSAVYFCASGGTGDQPQHFGDGTRLSIL.

CDR3 protein: CASRPGQGTPYEQYF. The CDR3 nucleotides read TGTGCCAGCAGACCCGGACAGGGTACTCCCTACGAGCAGTACTTC. The chain joins TRBV12-3 or TRBV12-4 to TRBJ2-7, with TRBD1 matching over 8 bases. V was clipped by 6 bases and J by 2 bases; unmatched bases: 9. The CDR3 covers 15 residues.

This clonotype has a count of ten or more. J is TRBJ2-5 and V is TRBV10-1; 9 positions agree with TRBD2. V was pared by 3 bases and J by 3 bases, with 8 bases of the junction left unmatched. Germline V gene sequence: CDR1 WNHNN, CDR2 SYGVQD (reference sequence). The CDR3 is made up of 16 amino acids. The CDR3, as DNA: TGCGCCAGCAGTGAAGGCACCAGCGGGAGGAAAGAGACCCAGTACTTC. Its protein is CASSEGTSGRKETQYF.

This clonotype was recorded at least ten times. The chain carries TRBV12-3 or TRBV12-4 and TRBJ1-2; a possible D gene is TRBD1 (6 bases). The CDR3 is made up of 14 amino acids. V gave up 6 bases and J gave up 1 base, with 12 bases separating them. The CDR3 sequence is CASRPGQLNYGYTF. The CDR3 coding sequence is TGTGCCAGCAGGCCTGGACAGCTTAACTATGGCTACACCTTC.

This clonotype has at least ten counts. This chain uses TRBV15 with TRBJ2-7; TRBD2 matches at 9 bases. This CDR3 is built from 15 residues. CDR1 is LNHNV and CDR2 is YYDKDF in the germline V gene (reference sequence). V trimming: 5 bases; J trimming: 2 bases; junction bases outside the gene matches: 7. The CDR3, as DNA: TGTGCCACCAGCCACTCGCGCGGGGGGGCCTACGAGCAGTACTTC. Translating it yields CATSHSRGGAYEQYF. Using reference TRBV15 and TRBJ2-7 for the parts outside the CDR3, the full variable domain is DAMVIQNPRYQVTQFGKPVTLSCSQTLNHNVMYWYQQKSSQAPKLLFHYYDKDFNNEADTPDNFQSRRPNTSFCFLDIRSPGLGDTAMYLCATSHSRGGAYEQYFGPGTRLTVT.

This clonotype was found many times. CDR3: CASSSTGAGGTEAFF. The CDR3 nucleotides are TGTGCCAGCAGTTCGACAGGGGCGGGAGGGACTGAAGCTTTCTTT. The chain carries TRBV27 and TRBJ1-1; 8 nucleotides match TRBD1. This CDR3 region has 15 residues. Germline V CDR1 and CDR2: MNHEY, SMNVEV (reference sequence). After removal of 4 bases from V and 5 bases from J, the junction contained 9 bases not matched to a gene.